This is a list of T cell receptor beta chains from one sample in a study of T cell responses to AZD1222 COVID-19 vaccine. The repertoire was sequenced with immunoSEQ multiplex PCR; TCRdb's copy has only in-frame clones and lacks some. The repertoire holds tens of thousands of clones, with around nine tenths as singletons. This sample comprised peripheral blood, obtained 28 days after the second AZD1222 dose. These receptors were obtained from an adult who received the AZD1222 COVID-19 vaccine. Each CDR3 is given with its conserved first and last residue. D genes are given only for firm matches. Clone size is shown for a subset of rows, as once, few, many or a class of expanded clone.

J	size	D	V	CDR3	DNA
TRBJ2-7	.	TRBD1	TRBV6-5	CASRADRGPFYEQYF	TGTGCCAGCAGGGCTGACAGGGGACCCTTCTACGAGCAGTACTTC
TRBJ1-2	once	TRBD1	TRBV30	CAWRRDRAVQGYTF	TGTGCCTGGAGGCGGGACAGGGCGGTACAGGGCTACACCTTC
TRBJ1-2	.	.	TRBV19	CASSIRGANYGYTF	TGTGCCAGTAGTATTAGGGGGGCTAACTATGGCTACACCTTC
TRBJ1-2	.	.	TRBV5-4	CASSLRGADYGYTF	TGTGCCAGCAGCTTACGAGGGGCTGACTATGGCTACACCTTC
TRBJ1-2	.	TRBD1	TRBV4-1	CASSQGVPGQGVGYGYTF	TGCGCCAGCAGCCAAGGGGTACCGGGACAGGGGGTCGGCTATGGCTACACCTTC
TRBJ1-3	.	.	TRBV7-2	CASSLHPSSSGNTIYF	TGTGCCAGCAGCTTACACCCCTCGAGCTCTGGAAACACCATATATTTT
TRBJ2-3	.	TRBD2	TRBV7-8	CASKRASGGITDTQYF	TGTGCCAGCAAACGGGCTAGCGGGGGGATCACAGATACGCAGTATTTT
TRBJ2-1	.	TRBD2	TRBV9	CASSGPGLAGGEQFF	TGTGCCAGCAGCGGACCGGGACTAGCGGGGGGTGAGCAGTTCTTC
TRBJ2-3	.	.	TRBV19	CASSIWGGSTDTQYF	TGTGCCAGTAGTATATGGGGGGGCAGCACAGATACGCAGTATTTT
TRBJ1-1	few	.	TRBV7-9	CASSFKGGEEAFF	TGTGCCAGCAGCTTTAAGGGCGGCGAGGAGGCTTTCTTT
TRBJ2-7	few	.	TRBV5-1	CASSSGQRSYEQYF	TGCGCCAGCAGCTCGGGACAACGCTCCTACGAGCAGTACTTC
TRBJ1-6	.	TRBD1	TRBV5-4	CASSSRQGVNSPLHF	TGTGCCAGCAGCTCCAGACAGGGGGTTAATTCACCCCTCCACTTT
TRBJ2-7	.	.	TRBV7-9	CASSLDPGRDEQYF	TGTGCCAGCAGCTTAGACCCTGGCAGGGACGAGCAGTACTTC
TRBJ1-2	.	.	TRBV2	CASSDAGGFNYGYTF	TGTGCCAGCAGTGACGCGGGCGGATTTAACTATGGCTACACCTTC
TRBJ1-2	.	.	TRBV30	CAWSSPPRANYGYTF	TGTGCCTGGAGTAGCCCCCCCAGAGCTAACTATGGCTACACCTTC
TRBJ2-5	.	TRBD2	TRBV19	CASSRASGAQETQYF	TGTGCCAGTAGTCGGGCTAGCGGGGCTCAAGAGACCCAGTACTTC
TRBJ2-2	few	TRBD1	TRBV6-5	CASSSGDRAVGELFF	TGTGCCAGCAGTAGCGGGGACAGGGCGGTCGGGGAGCTGTTTTTT
TRBJ1-6	.	.	TRBV7-8	CASSPPGLGAYNSPLHF	TGTGCCAGCAGCCCCCCCGGTTTGGGGGCATATAATTCACCCCTCCACTTT
TRBJ1-2	.	.	TRBV5-1	CASSLQEGPSWGYTF	TGCGCCAGCAGCCTCCAGGAGGGGCCCTCGTGGGGCTACACCTTC
TRBJ1-5	.	.	TRBV25-1	CASSDGTSNQPQHF	TGTGCCAGCAGTGATGGGACAAGCAATCAGCCCCAGCATTTT
TRBJ1-1	.	.	TRBV15	CATSSMNTEAFF	TGTGCCACCAGCAGCATGAACACTGAAGCTTTCTTT
TRBJ1-4	.	TRBD1	TRBV19	CASSRGQGASRTNEKLFF	TGTGCCAGTAGCAGGGGACAGGGGGCTTCGCGGACTAATGAAAAACTGTTTTTT
TRBJ2-7	.	.	TRBV6-6	CASMRAGLLDEQYF	TGTGCCAGCATGAGAGCAGGGCTTTTGGACGAGCAGTACTTC